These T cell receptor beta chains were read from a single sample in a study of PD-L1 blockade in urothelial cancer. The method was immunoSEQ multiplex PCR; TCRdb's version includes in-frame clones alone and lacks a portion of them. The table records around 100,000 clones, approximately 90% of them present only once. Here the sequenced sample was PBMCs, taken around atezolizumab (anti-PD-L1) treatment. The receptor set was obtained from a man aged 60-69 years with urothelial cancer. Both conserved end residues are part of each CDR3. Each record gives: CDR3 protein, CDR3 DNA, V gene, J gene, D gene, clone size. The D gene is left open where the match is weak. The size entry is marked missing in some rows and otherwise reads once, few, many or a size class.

CDR3 protein: CASSHLAGIRQETQYF; CDR3 DNA: TGTGCCAGCAGCCACTTAGCGGGGATTAGGCAAGAGACCCAGTACTTC; V gene: TRBV14; J gene: TRBJ2-5; D gene: TRBD2; clone size: -
CDR3 protein: CASSYSDRGAETQYF; CDR3 DNA: TGTGCCAGCAGTTACTCAGACAGGGGAGCGGAGACCCAGTACTTC; V gene: TRBV7-8; J gene: TRBJ2-5; D gene: TRBD1; clone size: -
CDR3 protein: CASRRAANEKLFF; CDR3 DNA: TGTGCCAGCAGGAGGGCGGCTAATGAAAAACTGTTTTTT; V gene: TRBV28; J gene: TRBJ1-4; D gene: -; clone size: -
CDR3 protein: CASSLSAGVQPQHF; CDR3 DNA: TGTGCCAGCAGTTTATCGGCAGGGGTGCAGCCCCAGCATTTT; V gene: TRBV27; J gene: TRBJ1-5; D gene: -; clone size: -
CDR3 protein: CASSQSGTPRSRTDTQYF; CDR3 DNA: TGTGCCAGCAGCCAATCCGGGACTCCCAGGTCACGCACAGATACGCAGTATTTT; V gene: TRBV4-2; J gene: TRBJ2-3; D gene: -; clone size: -
CDR3 protein: CASSVDVGTGGGEQYF; CDR3 DNA: TGTGCCAGCAGCGTAGATGTAGGGACAGGGGGCGGCGAGCAGTACTTC; V gene: TRBV9; J gene: TRBJ2-7; D gene: TRBD1; clone size: -
CDR3 protein: CASSRQGTGNIQYF; CDR3 DNA: TGTGCCAGTAGTAGACAGGGCACGGGTAACATTCAGTACTTC; V gene: TRBV19; J gene: TRBJ2-4; D gene: TRBD1; clone size: once
CDR3 protein: CASSLGTVYTEAFF; CDR3 DNA: TGTGCCAGCAGCTTGGGGACAGTTTACACTGAAGCTTTCTTT; V gene: TRBV7-2; J gene: TRBJ1-1; D gene: TRBD1; clone size: once
CDR3 protein: CSVRSTERGGPEQFF; CDR3 DNA: TGCAGCGTCCGATCCACGGAGCGGGGGGGCCCTGAGCAGTTCTTC; V gene: TRBV29-1; J gene: TRBJ2-1; D gene: TRBD2; clone size: -
CDR3 protein: CAWRMTGTMNTEAFF; CDR3 DNA: TGTGCCTGGAGGATGACAGGGACAATGAACACTGAAGCTTTCTTT; V gene: TRBV30; J gene: TRBJ1-1; D gene: TRBD1; clone size: few
CDR3 protein: CASSLREGRTEAFF; CDR3 DNA: TGCGCCAGCAGCTTACGTGAGGGTCGCACTGAAGCTTTCTTT; V gene: TRBV5-1; J gene: TRBJ1-1; D gene: -; clone size: -
CDR3 protein: CASSQAETNTGELFF; CDR3 DNA: TGCGCCAGCAGCCAAGCAGAAACGAACACCGGGGAGCTGTTTTTT; V gene: TRBV4-3; J gene: TRBJ2-2; D gene: -; clone size: -
CDR3 protein: CASSSGQPNTDTQYF; CDR3 DNA: TGTGCCAGCAGCTCGGGACAGCCGAACACAGATACGCAGTATTTT; V gene: TRBV6-5; J gene: TRBJ2-3; D gene: TRBD1; clone size: once
CDR3 protein: CASSLGGNSNTGELFF; CDR3 DNA: TGCGCCAGCAGTCTGGGAGGGAACTCGAACACCGGGGAGCTGTTTTTT; V gene: TRBV5-1; J gene: TRBJ2-2; D gene: TRBD2; clone size: once
CDR3 protein: CASSPQETTDGYTF; CDR3 DNA: TGTGCCAGCTCACCCCAAGAGACGACAGATGGCTACACCTTC; V gene: TRBV18; J gene: TRBJ1-2; D gene: -; clone size: few
CDR3 protein: CASSSGGEEYYNEQFF; CDR3 DNA: TGCGCCAGCAGCTCTGGGGGCGAGGAATACTACAATGAGCAGTTCTTC; V gene: TRBV5-1; J gene: TRBJ2-1; D gene: -; clone size: -
CDR3 protein: CASSLEQGSADTQYF; CDR3 DNA: TGCGCCAGCAGCTTGGAGCAGGGGAGTGCAGATACGCAGTATTTT; V gene: TRBV5-1; J gene: TRBJ2-3; D gene: -; clone size: -
CDR3 protein: CASSPGTSGSLYNEQFF; CDR3 DNA: TGTGCCAGCAGCCCTGGGACTAGCGGGTCCCTTTACAATGAGCAGTTCTTC; V gene: TRBV7-2; J gene: TRBJ2-1; D gene: TRBD2; clone size: -
CDR3 protein: CASSLGQQETQYF; CDR3 DNA: TGTGCCAGCAGCTTGGGACAGCAAGAGACCCAGTACTTC; V gene: TRBV5-8; J gene: TRBJ2-5; D gene: -; clone size: -
CDR3 protein: CASSKGGEIQNPYNEQFF; CDR3 DNA: TGTGCCAGCAGCAAAGGTGGTGAGATCCAAAACCCTTACAATGAGCAGTTCTTC; V gene: TRBV21-1; J gene: TRBJ2-1; D gene: -; clone size: -
CDR3 protein: CASSPGLAGGTDTQYF; CDR3 DNA: TGTGCCAGCAGCCCAGGACTAGCGGGGGGCACAGATACGCAGTATTTT; V gene: TRBV7-8; J gene: TRBJ2-3; D gene: TRBD2; clone size: -
CDR3 protein: CASSVGTGGLEQYF; CDR3 DNA: TGTGCCAGCAGCGTAGGAACAGGGGGCCTCGAGCAGTACTTC; V gene: TRBV9; J gene: TRBJ2-7; D gene: TRBD1; clone size: -
CDR3 protein: CASSLRYTDTQYF; CDR3 DNA: TGTGCCAGCAGTCTTCGGTACACAGATACGCAGTATTTT; V gene: TRBV2; J gene: TRBJ2-3; D gene: -; clone size: few
CDR3 protein: CASRYRDRVFF; CDR3 DNA: TGTGCCAGCCGGTACCGGGACAGGGTGTTCTTC; V gene: TRBV30; J gene: TRBJ2-1; D gene: TRBD1; clone size: -
CDR3 protein: CASSYLKPVVDEKLFF; CDR3 DNA: TGTGCCAGCAGCTACCTAAAACCCGTGGTGGATGAAAAACTGTTTTTT; V gene: TRBV5-6; J gene: TRBJ1-4; D gene: -; clone size: -
CDR3 protein: CASSLSQGSTYEQYF; CDR3 DNA: TGTGCCAGCAGCTTGAGTCAGGGGTCTACCTACGAGCAGTACTTC; V gene: TRBV5-5; J gene: TRBJ2-7; D gene: -; clone size: -
CDR3 protein: CASSSGQSNYGYTF; CDR3 DNA: TGTGCCAGCAGCTCCGGACAGTCTAACTATGGCTACACCTTC; V gene: TRBV9; J gene: TRBJ1-2; D gene: -; clone size: once
CDR3 protein: CASRSSGGLTDTQYF; CDR3 DNA: TGTGCCAGCAGATCTAGCGGGGGGCTCACAGATACGCAGTATTTT; V gene: TRBV6-5; J gene: TRBJ2-3; D gene: TRBD2; clone size: -
CDR3 protein: CASSLSLAGEYNEQFF; CDR3 DNA: TGTGCCAGCAGCTTAAGTTTAGCGGGGGAGTACAATGAGCAGTTCTTC; V gene: TRBV7-9; J gene: TRBJ2-1; D gene: TRBD2; clone size: -
CDR3 protein: CASSRRTDFAEAFF; CDR3 DNA: TGTGCCAGCAGCCGGCGGACAGACTTCGCTGAAGCTTTCTTT; V gene: TRBV7-2; J gene: TRBJ1-1; D gene: -; clone size: -
CDR3 protein: CASTSGQTSGRAGEQYF; CDR3 DNA: -; V gene: TRBV28; J gene: TRBJ2-7; D gene: -; clone size: once
CDR3 protein: CASSLGTFRTQETQYF; CDR3 DNA: TGTGCCAGCAGCTTAGGGACTTTTAGGACGCAAGAGACCCAGTACTTC; V gene: TRBV7-2; J gene: TRBJ2-5; D gene: -; clone size: -
CDR3 protein: CASSPTGYEQYF; CDR3 DNA: TGTGCCAGCTCACCGACAGGGTACGAGCAGTACTTC; V gene: TRBV18; J gene: TRBJ2-7; D gene: TRBD1; clone size: once
CDR3 protein: CASSLGLADTGELFF; CDR3 DNA: TGTGCCAGCTCACTGGGACTAGCCGACACCGGGGAGCTGTTTTTT; V gene: TRBV18; J gene: TRBJ2-2; D gene: TRBD2; clone size: -
CDR3 protein: CASSQEGSGGTDTQYF; CDR3 DNA: TGTGCCAGCAGCCAAGAAGGTAGCGGGGGCACAGATACGCAGTATTTT; V gene: TRBV4-2; J gene: TRBJ2-3; D gene: TRBD2; clone size: -
CDR3 protein: CASSLMTVPSGANVLTF; CDR3 DNA: TGTGCCAGCAGCCTTATGACAGTTCCCTCTGGGGCCAACGTCCTGACTTTC; V gene: TRBV25-1; J gene: TRBJ2-6; D gene: -; clone size: -
CDR3 protein: CSGWGGAGTGELFF; CDR3 DNA: TGCAGCGGATGGGGGGGGGCCGGCACCGGGGAGCTGTTTTTT; V gene: TRBV29-1; J gene: TRBJ2-2; D gene: -; clone size: -
CDR3 protein: CASSPYEQYF; CDR3 DNA: TGTGCCAGCAGCCCTTACGAGCAGTACTTC; V gene: TRBV7-2; J gene: TRBJ2-7; D gene: -; clone size: -
CDR3 protein: CASNPTGVTEQYF; CDR3 DNA: TGTGCCAGCAATCCGACAGGGGTGACCGAGCAGTACTTC; V gene: TRBV2; J gene: TRBJ2-7; D gene: TRBD1; clone size: -
CDR3 protein: CASSQDLWRAGSYEQYF; CDR3 DNA: TGCGCCAGCAGCCAAGACCTCTGGAGGGCAGGGTCCTACGAGCAGTACTTC; V gene: TRBV4-3; J gene: TRBJ2-7; D gene: -; clone size: -
CDR3 protein: CASSRWQSTDTQYF; CDR3 DNA: TGCGCCAGCAGCCGTTGGCAGAGCACAGATACGCAGTATTTT; V gene: TRBV5-1; J gene: TRBJ2-3; D gene: -; clone size: -
CDR3 protein: CASSVNSGQETQYF; CDR3 DNA: TGTGCCAGCAGCGTTAATAGCGGTCAAGAGACCCAGTACTTC; V gene: TRBV7-2; J gene: TRBJ2-5; D gene: -; clone size: -
CDR3 protein: CASSLPTGNIGELFF; CDR3 DNA: TGTGCCAGCAGCTTACCGACAGGGAACATCGGGGAGCTGTTTTTT; V gene: TRBV7-8; J gene: TRBJ2-2; D gene: TRBD1; clone size: -
CDR3 protein: CAIKAAGGLANSGANVLTF; CDR3 DNA: TGTGCCATCAAGGCAGCGGGGGGGTTGGCCAACTCTGGGGCCAACGTCCTGACTTTC; V gene: TRBV10-3; J gene: TRBJ2-6; D gene: TRBD2; clone size: -
CDR3 protein: CASSLEAGGETYEQYF; CDR3 DNA: TGTGCCAGCAGCTTAGAGGCGGGGGGGGAGACCTACGAGCAGTACTTC; V gene: TRBV7-8; J gene: TRBJ2-7; D gene: TRBD2; clone size: -